The sequence of this TCR beta chain was determined in a study of blood T cell repertoires in COVID-19 (TCRdb year 2020). Describing the broader study: The collaborator samples originated in the United States, Italy and Spain and spanned the acute and convalescent phases of COVID-19. The repertoires were made available in a free public database intended to serve as a resource for research on the immune response to SARS-CoV-2. The material from the prospective study consisted of cDNA or gDNA derived from T cells, B-cell-depleted T cells, or PBMCs. Where available, HLA class I and class II types were obtained from metadata supplied by the sample provider rather than from assay-based typing. The sample metadata nearly always contained a de-identified subject ID, COVID-19 status, age in years and sex. Samples came from the ongoing ImmuneRACE study (first 160 participants) plus 1,254 subjects from 6 global collaborators. Deeply sampled blood TCRbeta repertoires from subjects exposed to, actively infected with, or recovered from COVID-19 were included in the dataset. The study at large found these results: The amount of clinical and demographic metadata varied by source and participant and was provided uncurated.

Counted from cysteine to phenylalanine, this CDR3 has 15 amino acids. Kept here is only the CDR3 DNA, which spans 45 bases and is read in frame from base 1. Taken from the germline V gene (reference sequence), the CDR1 and CDR2 loops are LNHDA and SQIVND. V loses 4 bases, J loses 3 bases, and the germline ends lie 12 bases apart. This clone was observed a single time. Its specific antigen is unknown. Nothing much larger sits one base from this clone, and base qualities are not available. Collaborating institutions collected whole blood in K2EDTA tubes following their own protocols. Collaborator samples were shipped for TCRbeta analysis as frozen whole blood, isolated PBMCs, or DNA extracted from either sample type. The immunoSEQ Assay, a bias-controlled multiplex PCR, was used to amplify TCRbeta CDR3 regions from genomic DNA. Turning to the authors' computational methods: Within the assay, amplification of reference gene primers was used to estimate how many nucleated cells each sample contained. To quantify the absolute abundance of each unique TCRbeta CDR3 rearrangement, sequence reads were collapsed and filtered. For each sample, productive Simpson clonality was calculated as the square root of Simpson's diversity index over productive rearrangements. Entries here come from immuneACCESS through TCRdb and include only in-frame sequences with V and J called. Some clones fail to appear in such tables; in the studies checked, an unresolved V gene covers under half of the shortfall, and the cause of the remainder is unknown. The V and J calls and clone size come from that table; D and trimming were worked out from the DNA. Here the sample has about 74,000 clones; around 86% occur a single time. The biggest ten clones account for 29% of the sample.

This clonotype was sampled from an elderly woman with active or convalescent COVID-19. Material: peripheral blood. The chain was built from TRBV19 and TRBJ1-4; confidence is insufficient to name the D gene. The base sequence is TGTGCCAGTAGTACGGGTCTTTCAGCTAATGAAAAACTGTTTTTT. Its protein reads: CASSTGLSANEKLFF.